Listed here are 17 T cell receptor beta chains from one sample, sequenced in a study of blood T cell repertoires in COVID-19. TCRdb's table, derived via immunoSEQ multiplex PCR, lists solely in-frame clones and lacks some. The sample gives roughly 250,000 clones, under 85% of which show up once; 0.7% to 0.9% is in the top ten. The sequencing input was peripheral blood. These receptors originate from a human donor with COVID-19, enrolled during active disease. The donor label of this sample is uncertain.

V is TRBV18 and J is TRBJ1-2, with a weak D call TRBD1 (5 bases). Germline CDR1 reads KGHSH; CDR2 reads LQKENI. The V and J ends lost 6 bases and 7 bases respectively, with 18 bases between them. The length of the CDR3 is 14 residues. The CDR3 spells CASSFQEGLFGYTF. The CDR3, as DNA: TGTGCCAGCTCCTTCCAAGAGGGACTCTTTGGCTACACCTTC.

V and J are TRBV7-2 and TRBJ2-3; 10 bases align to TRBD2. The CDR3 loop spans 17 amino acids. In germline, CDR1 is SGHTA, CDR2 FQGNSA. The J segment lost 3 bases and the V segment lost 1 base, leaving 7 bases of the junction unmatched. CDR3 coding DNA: TGTGCCAGCAGCTTAGATTTACTAGCGGGGTTAACAGATACGCAGTATTTT. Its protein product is CASSLDLLAGLTDTQYF.

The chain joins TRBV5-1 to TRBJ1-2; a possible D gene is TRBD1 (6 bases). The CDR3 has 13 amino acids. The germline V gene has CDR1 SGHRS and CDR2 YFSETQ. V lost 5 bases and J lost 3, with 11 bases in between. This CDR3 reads CASRAGADYGYTF. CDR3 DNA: TGCGCCAGCAGGGCAGGGGCTGACTATGGCTACACCTTC.

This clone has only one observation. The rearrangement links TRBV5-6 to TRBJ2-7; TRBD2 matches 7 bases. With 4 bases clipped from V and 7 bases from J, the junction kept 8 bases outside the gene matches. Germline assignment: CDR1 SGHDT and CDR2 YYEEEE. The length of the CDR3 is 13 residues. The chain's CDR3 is CASSKLGGREQYF. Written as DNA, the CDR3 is TGTGCCAGCAGCAAGCTGGGCGGGAGAGAGCAGTACTTC.

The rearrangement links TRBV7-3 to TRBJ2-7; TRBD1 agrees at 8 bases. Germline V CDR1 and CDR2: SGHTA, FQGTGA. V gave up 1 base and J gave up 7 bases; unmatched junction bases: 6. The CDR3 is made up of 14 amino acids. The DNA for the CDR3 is TGTGCCAGCAGCTTAAGGGGACAGGCACGAGAGCAGTACTTC. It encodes CASSLRGQAREQYF.

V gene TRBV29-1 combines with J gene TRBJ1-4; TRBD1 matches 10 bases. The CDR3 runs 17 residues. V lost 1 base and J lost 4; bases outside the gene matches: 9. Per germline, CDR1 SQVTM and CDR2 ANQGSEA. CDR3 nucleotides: TGCAGCGTTGAAGCCCAAGGACAGGGGGGGGTTAATGAAAAACTGTTTTTT. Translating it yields CSVEAQGQGGVNEKLFF. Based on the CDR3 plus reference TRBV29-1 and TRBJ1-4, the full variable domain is SAVISQKPSRDICQRGTSLTIQCQVDSQVTMMFWYRQQPGQSLTLIATANQGSEATYESGFVIDKFPISRPNLTFSTLTVSNMSPEDSSIYLCSVEAQGQGGVNEKLFFGSGTQLSVL.

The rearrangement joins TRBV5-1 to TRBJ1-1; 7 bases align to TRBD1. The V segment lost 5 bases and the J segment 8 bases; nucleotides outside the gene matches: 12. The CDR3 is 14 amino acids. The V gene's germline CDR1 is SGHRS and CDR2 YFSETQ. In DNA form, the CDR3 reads TGCGCCAGCAGTCTAGAACCCTCGACAGGGGAAGCTTTCTTT. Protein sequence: CASSLEPSTGEAFF.

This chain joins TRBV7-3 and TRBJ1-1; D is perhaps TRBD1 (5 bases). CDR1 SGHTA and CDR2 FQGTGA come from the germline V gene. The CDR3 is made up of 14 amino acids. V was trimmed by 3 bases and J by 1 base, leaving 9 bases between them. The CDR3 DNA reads TGTGCCAGCAGCTTCTCCAGGGAGAACACTGAAGCTTTCTTT. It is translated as CASSFSRENTEAFF.

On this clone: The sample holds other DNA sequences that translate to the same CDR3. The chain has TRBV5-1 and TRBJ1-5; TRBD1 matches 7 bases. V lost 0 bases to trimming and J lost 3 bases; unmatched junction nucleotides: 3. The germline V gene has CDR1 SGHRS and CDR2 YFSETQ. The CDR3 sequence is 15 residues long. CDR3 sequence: CASSLEGGDNQPQHF. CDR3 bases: TGCGCCAGCAGCTTGGAAGGGGGCGACAATCAGCCCCAGCATTTT.

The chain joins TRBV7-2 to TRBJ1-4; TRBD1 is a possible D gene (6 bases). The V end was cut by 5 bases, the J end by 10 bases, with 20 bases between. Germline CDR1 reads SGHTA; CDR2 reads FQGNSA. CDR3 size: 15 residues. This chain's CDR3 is CASSPGAQARGKLFF. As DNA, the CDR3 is TGTGCCAGCAGCCCTGGGGCGCAGGCCAGGGGAAAACTGTTTTTT.

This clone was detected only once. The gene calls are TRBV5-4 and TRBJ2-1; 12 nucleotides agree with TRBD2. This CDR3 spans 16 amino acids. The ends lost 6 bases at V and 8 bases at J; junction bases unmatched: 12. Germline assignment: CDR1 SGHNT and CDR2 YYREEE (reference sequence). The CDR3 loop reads CASIGPSGRAVDEQFF. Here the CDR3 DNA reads TGTGCCAGCATCGGGCCTAGCGGGAGGGCCGTGGATGAGCAGTTCTTC.

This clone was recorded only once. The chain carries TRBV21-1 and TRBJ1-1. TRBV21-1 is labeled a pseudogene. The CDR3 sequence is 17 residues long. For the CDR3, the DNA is TGTGCCAGCAGCTCCCGCCCTTCGGTCGGGGGGCAGGTTGAAGCTTTCTTT. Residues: CASSSRPSVGGQVEAFF.

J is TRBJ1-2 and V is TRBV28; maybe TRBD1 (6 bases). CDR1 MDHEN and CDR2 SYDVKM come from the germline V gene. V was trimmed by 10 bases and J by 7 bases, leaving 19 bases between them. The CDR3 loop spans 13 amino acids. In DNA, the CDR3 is TGTGCCATTTCGATTGGGGGGGCCTTTGGCTACACCTTC. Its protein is CAISIGGAFGYTF.

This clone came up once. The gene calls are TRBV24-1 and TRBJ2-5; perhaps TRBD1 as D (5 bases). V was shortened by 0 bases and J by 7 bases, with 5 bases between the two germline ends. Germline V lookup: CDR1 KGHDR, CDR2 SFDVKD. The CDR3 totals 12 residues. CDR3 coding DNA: TGTGCCACCAGTGATTTGAGGGGGACCCAGTACTTC. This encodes CATSDLRGTQYF.

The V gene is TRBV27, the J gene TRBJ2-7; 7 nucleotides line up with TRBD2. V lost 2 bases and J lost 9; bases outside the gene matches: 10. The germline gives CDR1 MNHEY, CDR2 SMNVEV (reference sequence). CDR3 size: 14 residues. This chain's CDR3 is CASSLGLAAKGQYF. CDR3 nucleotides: TGTGCCAGCAGTTTAGGGCTAGCGGCAAAAGGGCAGTACTTC.

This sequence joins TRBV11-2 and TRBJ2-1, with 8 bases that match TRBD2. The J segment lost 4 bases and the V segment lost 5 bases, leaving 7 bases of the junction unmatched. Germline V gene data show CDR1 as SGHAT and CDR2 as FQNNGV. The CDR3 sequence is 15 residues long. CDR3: CASSRSAGGYNEQFF. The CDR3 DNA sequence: TGTGCCAGCAGCCGCTCGGCGGGGGGATACAATGAGCAGTTCTTC.

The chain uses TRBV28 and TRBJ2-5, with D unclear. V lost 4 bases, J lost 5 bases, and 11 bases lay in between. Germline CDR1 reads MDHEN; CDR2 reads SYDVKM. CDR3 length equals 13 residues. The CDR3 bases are TGTGCCAGCAGTTCGGCGGTACGGGAGACCCAGTACTTC. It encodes CASSSAVRETQYF.